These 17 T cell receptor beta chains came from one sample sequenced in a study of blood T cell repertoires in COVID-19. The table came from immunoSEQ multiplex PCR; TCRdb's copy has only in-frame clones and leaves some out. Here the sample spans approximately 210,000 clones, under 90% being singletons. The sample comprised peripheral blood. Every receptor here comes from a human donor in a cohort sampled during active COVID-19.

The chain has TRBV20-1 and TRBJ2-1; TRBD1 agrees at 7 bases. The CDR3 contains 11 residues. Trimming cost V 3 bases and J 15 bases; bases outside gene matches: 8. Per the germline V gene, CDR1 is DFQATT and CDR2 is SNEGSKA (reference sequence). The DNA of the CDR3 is TGCAGTGCTAGGACTCCGACAGGGAGGTTCTTC. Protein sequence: CSARTPTGRFF.

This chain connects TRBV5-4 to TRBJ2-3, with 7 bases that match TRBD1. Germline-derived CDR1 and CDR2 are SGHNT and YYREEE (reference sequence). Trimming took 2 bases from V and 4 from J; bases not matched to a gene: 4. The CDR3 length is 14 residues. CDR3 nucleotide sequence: TGTGCCAGCAGCTTTCGACAGGGTTCAGATACGCAGTATTTT. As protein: CASSFRQGSDTQYF. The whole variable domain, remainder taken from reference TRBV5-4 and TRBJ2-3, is ETGVTQSPTHLIKTRGQQVTLRCSSQSGHNTVSWYQQALGQGPQFIFQYYREEENGRGNFPPRFSGLQFPNYSSELNVNALELDDSALYLCASSFRQGSDTQYFGPGTRLTVL.

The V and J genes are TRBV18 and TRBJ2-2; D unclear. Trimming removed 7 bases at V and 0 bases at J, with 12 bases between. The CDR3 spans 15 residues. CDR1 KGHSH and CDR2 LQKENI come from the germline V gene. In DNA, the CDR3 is TGTGCCAGCTTAAAGAGAGTCGCGAACACCGGGGAGCTGTTTTTT. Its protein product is CASLKRVANTGELFF.

CDR3 bases: TGTGCCAGCAGCTTAGCCTACGGGACAGGGCCTCGAATATGGACCCGCTACGAGCAGTACTTC. Encoded protein: CASSLAYGTGPRIWTRYEQYF. V is TRBV7-2 and J is TRBJ2-7; 9 nucleotides match TRBD1. Per germline, CDR1 SGHTA and CDR2 FQGNSA. The CDR3 runs to 21 residues. The ends lost 0 bases at V and 3 bases at J; junction bases unmatched: 21.

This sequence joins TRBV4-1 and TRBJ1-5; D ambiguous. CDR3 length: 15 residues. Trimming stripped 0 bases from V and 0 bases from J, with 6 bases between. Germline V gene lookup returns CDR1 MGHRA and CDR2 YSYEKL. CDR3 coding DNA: TGCGCCAGCAGCCAAGAGGGCTATAGCAATCAGCCCCAGCATTTT. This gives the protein CASSQEGYSNQPQHF.

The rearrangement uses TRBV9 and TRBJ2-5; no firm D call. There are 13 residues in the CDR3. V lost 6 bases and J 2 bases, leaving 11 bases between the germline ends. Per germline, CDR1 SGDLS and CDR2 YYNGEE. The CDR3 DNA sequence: TGTGCCAGCAACCGACTCCCACAAGAGACCCAGTACTTC. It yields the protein CASNRLPQETQYF.

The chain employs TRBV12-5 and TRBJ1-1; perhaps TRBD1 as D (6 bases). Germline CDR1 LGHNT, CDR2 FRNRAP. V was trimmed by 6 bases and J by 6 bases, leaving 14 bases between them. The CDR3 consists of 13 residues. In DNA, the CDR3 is TGTGCTAGTGGGAGGGGGGGATATCCTGAAGCTTTCTTT. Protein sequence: CASGRGGYPEAFF.

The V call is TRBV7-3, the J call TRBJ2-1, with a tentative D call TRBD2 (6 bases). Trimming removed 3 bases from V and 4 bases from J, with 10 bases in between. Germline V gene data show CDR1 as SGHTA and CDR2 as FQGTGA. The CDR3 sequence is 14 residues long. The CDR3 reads CASSLGTLYNEQFF. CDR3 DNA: TGTGCCAGCAGCTTGGGGACTCTATACAATGAGCAGTTCTTC. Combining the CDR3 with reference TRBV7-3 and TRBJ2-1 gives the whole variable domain GAGVSQTPSNKVTEKGKYVELRCDPISGHTALYWYRQSLGQGPEFLIYFQGTGAADDSGLPNDRFFAVRPEGSVSTLKIQRTERGDSAVYLCASSLGTLYNEQFFGPGTRLTVL.

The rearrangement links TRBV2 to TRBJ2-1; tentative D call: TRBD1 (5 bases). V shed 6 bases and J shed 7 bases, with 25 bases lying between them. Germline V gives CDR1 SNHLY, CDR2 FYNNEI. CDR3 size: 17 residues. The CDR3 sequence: CASSYAGIRGNRNEQFF. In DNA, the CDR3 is TGTGCCAGCAGCTATGCCGGCATAAGGGGTAATCGAAATGAGCAGTTCTTC.

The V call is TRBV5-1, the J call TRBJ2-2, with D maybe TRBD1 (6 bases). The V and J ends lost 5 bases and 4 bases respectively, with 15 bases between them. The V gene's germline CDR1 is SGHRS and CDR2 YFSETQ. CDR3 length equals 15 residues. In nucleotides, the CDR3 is TGCGCCAGCAGTTTCCAGGGGAGAGGCACCGGGGAGCTGTTTTTT. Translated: CASSFQGRGTGELFF.

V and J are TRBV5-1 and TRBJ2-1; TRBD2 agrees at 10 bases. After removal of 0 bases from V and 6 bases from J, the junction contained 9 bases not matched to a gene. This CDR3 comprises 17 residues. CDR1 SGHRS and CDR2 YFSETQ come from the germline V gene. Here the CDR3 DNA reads TGCGCCAGCAGCTTGGATGGGGCTAGCGGGAGTACCAATGAGCAGTTCTTC. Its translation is CASSLDGASGSTNEQFF. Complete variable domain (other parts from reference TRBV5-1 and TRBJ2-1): KAGVTQTPRYLIKTRGQQVTLSCSPISGHRSVSWYQQTPGQGLQFLFEYFSETQRNKGNFPGRFSGRQFSNSRSEMNVSTLELGDSALYLCASSLDGASGSTNEQFFGPGTRLTVL.

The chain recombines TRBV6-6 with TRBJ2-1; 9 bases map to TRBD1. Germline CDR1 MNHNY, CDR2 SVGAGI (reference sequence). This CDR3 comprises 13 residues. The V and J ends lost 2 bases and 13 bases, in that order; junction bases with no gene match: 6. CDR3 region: CASSYTRTGDQFF. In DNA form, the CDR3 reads TGTGCCAGCAGTTACACAAGGACAGGGGACCAGTTCTTC.

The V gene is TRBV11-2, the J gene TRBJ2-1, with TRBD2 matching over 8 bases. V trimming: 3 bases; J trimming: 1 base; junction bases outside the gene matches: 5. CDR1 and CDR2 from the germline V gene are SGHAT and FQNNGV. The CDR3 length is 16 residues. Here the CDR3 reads CASSFTSGGSYNEQFF. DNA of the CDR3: TGTGCCAGCAGCTTCACGAGCGGGGGTTCCTACAATGAGCAGTTCTTC.

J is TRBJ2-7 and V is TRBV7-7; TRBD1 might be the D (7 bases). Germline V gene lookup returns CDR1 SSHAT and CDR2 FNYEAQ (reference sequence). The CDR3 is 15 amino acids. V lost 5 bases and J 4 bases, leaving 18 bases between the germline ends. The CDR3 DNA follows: TGTGCCAGCAGCCCCGGACAGGCGGGGATTTACGAGCAGTACTTC. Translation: CASSPGQAGIYEQYF.

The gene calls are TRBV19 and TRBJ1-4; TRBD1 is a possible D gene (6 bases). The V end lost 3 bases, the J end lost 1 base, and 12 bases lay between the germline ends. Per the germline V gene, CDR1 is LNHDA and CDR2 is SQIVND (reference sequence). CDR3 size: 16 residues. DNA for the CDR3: TGTGCCAGTAGTATGGTGGGGGCAGGAACTAATGAAAAACTGTTTTTT. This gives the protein CASSMVGAGTNEKLFF.

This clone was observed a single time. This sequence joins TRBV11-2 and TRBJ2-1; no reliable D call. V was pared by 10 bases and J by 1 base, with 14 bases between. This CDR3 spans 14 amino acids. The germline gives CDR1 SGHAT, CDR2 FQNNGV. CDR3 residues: CATHLTGSYNEQFF. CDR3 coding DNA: TGTGCCACCCACCTCACCGGTTCCTACAATGAGCAGTTCTTC.

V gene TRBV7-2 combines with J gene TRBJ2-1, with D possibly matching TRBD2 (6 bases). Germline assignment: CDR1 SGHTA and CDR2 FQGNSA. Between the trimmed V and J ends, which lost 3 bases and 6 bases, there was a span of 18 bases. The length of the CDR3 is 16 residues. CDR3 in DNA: TGTGCCAGCAGCTTGGGGAACGGGAGAATTCTCAATGAGCAGTTCTTC. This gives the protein CASSLGNGRILNEQFF. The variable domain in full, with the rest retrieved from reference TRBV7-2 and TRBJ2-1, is GAGVSQSPSNKVTEKGKDVELRCDPISGHTALYWYRQSLGQGLEFLIYFQGNSAPDKSGLPSDRFSAERTGGSVSTLTIQRTQQEDSAVYLCASSLGNGRILNEQFFGPGTRLTVL.